The T cell receptor (beta chain) described here comes from a study of T cell responses to AZD1222 COVID-19 vaccine. Method: immunoSEQ multiplex PCR; TCRdb's copy keeps in-frame clones and lacks some. The sample shows 100,000 or so clones, nearly 95% of them seen only once. CDR1 and CDR2 (germline): MDHEN, SYDVKM. CDR3 length: 13 amino acids. V shed 6 bases, J shed 0 bases, and the junction held 2 bases outside the gene matches. A note on this clone: Other DNA sequences of this sample code for an identical CDR3.

This sample comprised peripheral blood, obtained on day 0 of AZD1222 vaccination. The V and J genes are TRBV28 and TRBJ2-7; 7 positions agree with TRBD2. The origin of this receptor is an adult in good health. In nucleotides, the CDR3 is TGTGCCAGCAGCTGGACTAGCTCCTACGAGCAGTACTTC. Its translation: CASSWTSSYEQYF.